Reported below is one T cell receptor beta chain. This sample was included in a study of neoadjuvant anti-PD-1 for oral cavity cancer. Some clones are missing from TCRdb's copy, which holds only in-frame ones; the method was immunoSEQ multiplex PCR. The sample records about 72,000 clones, around four fifths being singletons. Per the germline V gene, CDR1 is SGDLS and CDR2 is YYNGEE. The V gene lost 7 bases and the J gene lost 6 bases, with 17 bases spanning the gap. This CDR3 is 13 amino acids long. This chain joins TRBV9 and TRBJ2-7; D is perhaps TRBD1 (6 bases). The sequenced sample was PBMCs, obtained before nivolumab (anti-PD-1) treatment. The TCR originated in a person aged 35 to 85 with oral cavity squamous cell carcinoma. CDR3 DNA: TGTGCCAGCGGACGAGGGGGACCGTCCGAGCAGTACTTC. It codes for CASGRGGPSEQYF.